The rows below give T cell receptor beta chains drawn from one sample of a study of blood T cell repertoires in COVID-19. TCRdb keeps only in-frame clones here, not all; method: immunoSEQ multiplex PCR. Here the sample spans around 200,000 clones, 85% to 90% being singletons. What was sequenced was peripheral blood. The source of these receptors is a man aged 50 to 59 with acute or convalescent COVID-19. The CDR3 runs from the conserved cysteine through the conserved F or W. Each record gives: clone size, J gene, D gene, V gene, CDR3 protein, CDR3 DNA. D genes are given only for firm matches. Clone size is not always given. Where it is, it says once, few, many or a class for expanded clones.

>-|TRBJ1-2|TRBD1|TRBV5-8
CASSPGTVPNYGYTF
TGTGCCAGCAGCCCCGGGACAGTCCCCAACTATGGCTACACCTTC
>-|TRBJ1-6|TRBD1|TRBV6-5
CASNGGGRYNSPLHF
TGTGCCAGCAATGGAGGGGGCCGGTATAATTCACCCCTCCACTTT
>-|TRBJ1-2|-|TRBV14
CASSQVELRGYTF
TGTGCCAGCAGCCAAGTGGAGCTCCGTGGCTACACCTTC
>-|TRBJ1-1|-|TRBV5-1
CASSPNRDPNTEAFF
TGCGCCAGCAGCCCGAACAGGGATCCGAACACTGAAGCTTTCTTT
>-|TRBJ2-5|-|TRBV7-8
CASSLSTGEETQYF
TGTGCCAGCAGCTTAAGTACAGGCGAAGAGACCCAGTACTTC
>-|TRBJ1-4|-|TRBV7-9
CASSSEAPNEKLFF
TGTGCCAGCAGCTCAGAGGCTCCCAATGAAAAACTGTTTTTT
>-|TRBJ1-6|TRBD1|TRBV5-1
CASSLDRGMNSPLHF
TGCGCCAGCAGCTTAGACAGGGGAATGAATTCACCCCTCCACTTT
>-|TRBJ1-5|-|TRBV19
CASSIGRASNQPQHF
TGTGCCAGTAGTATTGGGCGGGCGAGCAATCAGCCCCAGCATTTT
>-|TRBJ2-5|TRBD1|TRBV5-1
CASSLEGGALVYF
TGCGCCAGCAGCTTGGAAGGGGGCGCGCTGGTGTACTTC
>-|TRBJ1-1|-|TRBV4-1
CASSQDLARRLQNTEAFF
TGCGCCAGCAGCCAAGATCTTGCGAGGAGACTTCAGAACACTGAAGCTTTCTTT
>once|TRBJ2-7|-|TRBV9
CASSVSGQSPYEQYF
TGTGCCAGCAGCGTGTCCGGACAGAGCCCCTACGAGCAGTACTTC